These 31 T cell receptor beta chains were sequenced from one sample in a study of CD8 T cells in ankylosing spondylitis. One entry per CDR3 protein results from TCRdb running MiXCR on the 5' RACE reads. The sample gives approximately 100,000 distinct CDR3 sequences, nearly 25% of which show up once; about 12% is in the top ten. Sequenced sample: synovial fluid, either unsorted or a sorted T cell fraction (not recorded which). Receptors originate from a male donor with ankylosing spondylitis.

The gene calls are TRBV5-6 and TRBJ2-7; D gene ambiguous. The germline CDR1 and CDR2 sequences are SGHDT and YYEEEE. V was clipped by 3 bases and J by 3 bases, with 10 bases between them. This CDR3 has 13 residues. This CDR3 reads CASSSWAIYEQYV. The CDR3 bases are TGTGCCAGCAGCTCCTGGGCAATCTACGAGCAGTACGTC.

This clonotype has at least ten counts. V usage is TRBV11-1 and J usage is TRBJ2-2; TRBD2 matches at 14 bases. The V gene end was trimmed by 5 bases and the J gene end by 0 bases; junction bases not matched to a gene: 11. The CDR3 extends over 20 amino acids. From germline, CDR1 is SGHAT and CDR2 FQDESV (reference sequence). CDR3 in DNA: TGTGCCAGCAGCCGACAGGTCGGACTAGCGGGAGGACCGAACACCGGGGAGCTGTTTTTT. As protein: CASSRQVGLAGGPNTGELFF.

There are a few counts of this clonotype. The chain couples TRBV5-1 to TRBJ2-3; 7 positions agree with TRBD2. V was pared by 4 bases and J by 5 bases, with 7 bases of the junction left unmatched. This CDR3 has 14 amino acids. Germline values: CDR1 SGHRS, CDR2 YFSETQ. The CDR3 region is CASSGSVAGDTQYF. As DNA, the CDR3 is TGCGCCAGCAGCGGGTCCGTAGCGGGAGATACGCAGTATTTT. The whole variable domain, filled in from reference TRBV5-1 and TRBJ2-3, reads KAGVTQTPRYLIKTRGQQVTLSCSPISGHRSVSWYQQTPGQGLQFLFEYFSETQRNKGNFPGRFSGRQFSNSRSEMNVSTLELGDSALYLCASSGSVAGDTQYFGPGTRLTVL.

This chain uses TRBV18 with TRBJ2-5; 10 nucleotides agree with TRBD1. Germline V gene data show CDR1 as KGHSH and CDR2 as LQKENI. The CDR3 contains 16 residues. V shed 4 bases, J shed 2 bases, and the junction held 7 bases outside the gene matches. The CDR3 coding sequence is TGTGCCAGCTCACAACTCCGGGACAGGGGACAAGAGACCCAGTACTTC. It specifies CASSQLRDRGQETQYF.

The CDR3 nucleotides read TGTGCCAGCAGCCGGACCGAAGTCCCTCACGAGCAGTACGTC. This codes for CASSRTEVPHEQYV. The V gene is TRBV3-1, the J gene TRBJ2-7, with D unclear. The CDR3 totals 14 residues. Trimming removed 4 bases from V and 5 bases from J, with 15 bases in between. Germline V lookup: CDR1 LGHDT, CDR2 YNNKEL (reference sequence).

This clonotype was counted a few times. The V and J genes are TRBV19 and TRBJ2-1; D is possibly TRBD2 (6 bases). The CDR3 spans 15 residues. Germline assignment: CDR1 LNHDA and CDR2 SQIVND (reference sequence). Trimming left V 2 bases short and J 5 bases short, with 13 bases between. CDR3 sequence reads: CASSIRGGPDNEQFF. CDR3 DNA sequence: TGTGCCAGTAGTATAAGAGGAGGGCCAGACAATGAGCAGTTCTTC.

This clonotype came up a few times. This chain uses TRBV6-1 with TRBJ2-3; 9 nucleotides line up with TRBD2. V gave up 6 bases and J gave up 6 bases; unmatched junction bases: 13. Germline lookup yields CDR1 MNHNS and CDR2 SASEGT. The CDR3 runs to 16 residues. This chain's CDR3 is CASSPRTSAQYDTQYF. The CDR3 coding sequence is TGTGCCAGCAGCCCGAGGACTAGCGCTCAATACGATACGCAGTATTTT.

The chain employs TRBV30 and TRBJ1-5; no reliable D call. Germline V gene lookup returns CDR1 GTSNPN and CDR2 SVGIG (reference sequence). V lost 0 bases, J lost 6 bases, and 9 bases lay in between. This CDR3 contains 13 residues. The CDR3 coding sequence is TGTGCCTGGAGTGTACTTCCGGGTCAGCCCCAGCATTTT. Residues: CAWSVLPGQPQHF.

V is TRBV5-6 and J is TRBJ2-7; no firm D call. The CDR3 runs 16 residues. Trimming shortened V by 0 bases and J by 0 bases, and 13 bases separated the two germline ends. Germline loops: CDR1 SGHDT, CDR2 YYEEEE. CDR3 DNA: TGTGCCAGCAGCTTGGGGTGGACCGAGAGCTCCTACGAGCAGTACTTC. Its translation is CASSLGWTESSYEQYF.

This clonotype turned up a few times. The chain is built from TRBV12-3 or TRBV12-4 and TRBJ2-7; perhaps TRBD2 as D (5 bases). The CDR3 sequence is 12 residues long. V gave up 6 bases and J gave up 9 bases, with 15 bases separating them. As DNA, the CDR3 is TGTGCCAGCAGGGACTCCGGTCTGGGGCAGTACTTC. Its protein product is CASRDSGLGQYF.

This clonotype turned up a few times. This chain joins TRBV14 and TRBJ2-7; no reliable D call. Germline V gives CDR1 SGHDN, CDR2 FVKESK. This CDR3 contains 15 residues. V gave up 1 base and J gave up 2 bases, with 12 bases separating them. As DNA, the CDR3 is TGTGCCAGCAGCCAAGGTCAGGCAGACACCTACGAGCAGTACTTC. Residues: CASSQGQADTYEQYF.

V and J are TRBV6-2 or TRBV6-3 and TRBJ2-2; D unresolved. The CDR3 has 12 residues. V was cut by 2 bases and J by 5 bases, with 3 bases left in between. Germline lookup yields CDR1 MNHEY and CDR2 SVGEGT. Here the CDR3 reads CASSYDTGELFF. The CDR3 coding sequence is TGTGCCAGCAGTTACGATACCGGGGAGCTGTTTTTT.

The chain is built from TRBV6-1 and TRBJ1-1; tentatively, D is TRBD1 (5 bases). From germline, CDR1 is MNHNS and CDR2 SASEGT. The CDR3 runs to 15 residues. Trimming removed 8 bases at V and 0 bases at J, with 16 bases between. CDR3 DNA: TGTGCCAGCCGGGGTTGGGGGGTCATGAACACTGAAGCTTTCTTT. Protein sequence: CASRGWGVMNTEAFF.

In this sample, this clonotype turned up many times. The V and J genes are TRBV6-2 or TRBV6-3 and TRBJ1-5; no firm D call. The CDR3 sequence is 17 residues long. The V and J ends lost 5 bases and 5 bases respectively, with 22 bases between them. Germline loops: CDR1 MNHEY, CDR2 SVGEGT. This chain's CDR3 is CASSLDRGPDPDQPQHF. CDR3 DNA: TGTGCCAGCAGTCTAGATCGAGGTCCGGACCCTGATCAGCCCCAGCATTTT.

This clonotype was picked up a small number of times. The gene calls are TRBV9 and TRBJ2-1, with 8 bases that match TRBD2. CDR1 is SGDLS and CDR2 is YYNGEE in the germline V gene. This CDR3 is 17 amino acids long. V was clipped by 0 bases and J by 0 bases; unmatched bases: 5. The CDR3 is CASSVELAGSSYNEQFF. CDR3 DNA: TGTGCCAGCAGCGTAGAGCTAGCGGGCAGCTCCTACAATGAGCAGTTCTTC. Combining the CDR3 with reference TRBV9 and TRBJ2-1 gives the whole variable domain DSGVTQTPKHLITATGQRVTLRCSPRSGDLSVYWYQQSLDQGLQFLIQYYNGEERAKGNILERFSAQQFPDLHSELNLSSLELGDSALYFCASSVELAGSSYNEQFFGPGTRLTVL.

Many counts were recorded for this clonotype. The V gene is TRBV6-5, the J gene TRBJ2-2; 8 bases are shared with TRBD1. V lost 0 bases to trimming and J lost 7 bases; unmatched junction nucleotides: 4. CDR1 is MNHEY and CDR2 is SVGAGI in the germline V gene. The length of the CDR3 is 15 residues. CDR3 amino acids: CASSYSRTGNGELFF. The CDR3 bases are TGTGCCAGCAGTTACTCCCGGACAGGGAACGGGGAGCTGTTTTTT.

This clonotype is a singleton in its sample. The V call is TRBV18, the J call TRBJ1-1; D gene uncertain. Germline lookup yields CDR1 KGHSH and CDR2 LQKENI. The CDR3 sequence is 15 residues long. Trimming left V 1 base short and J 3 bases short, with 12 bases between. CDR3 nucleotide sequence: TGTGCCAGCTCACCACATGGAGGCGGGGACACTGAAGCTTTCTTT. Encoded protein: CASSPHGGGDTEAFF.

This clonotype was counted a few times. The chain uses TRBV27 and TRBJ2-3, with 9 nucleotides matching TRBD1. CDR1 and CDR2 from the germline V gene are MNHEY and SMNVEV (reference sequence). Trimming took 2 bases from V and 2 from J; bases not matched to a gene: 8. The CDR3 is 17 amino acids. This CDR3 reads CASSLRGQGTLTDTQYF. CDR3 nucleotide sequence: TGTGCCAGCAGTTTAAGAGGACAGGGGACCCTCACAGATACGCAGTATTTT.

This clonotype appeared a few times. The genes are TRBV7-2 and TRBJ1-4, with D hard to call. Germline V gene lookup returns CDR1 SGHTA and CDR2 FQGNSA. This CDR3 is built from 16 residues. V was pared by 2 bases and J by 8 bases, with 18 bases between. The CDR3 region has the DNA TGTGCCAGCAGCTTACAAAGGCCTTCTTCCGGCGAAAAACTGTTTTTT. This codes for CASSLQRPSSGEKLFF.

CDR3 nucleotide sequence: TGTGCCAGCAGTGAAGCACAGGGGATTAGGGAGTTCTTC. As protein: CASSEAQGIREFF. V gene TRBV6-1 combines with J gene TRBJ2-1, with 7 nucleotides matching TRBD1. Losses at the gene ends were 0 bases for V and 14 bases for J; bases not matched to a gene: 7. Germline values: CDR1 MNHNS, CDR2 SASEGT. This CDR3 is built from 13 residues.

The chain uses TRBV5-6 and TRBJ1-6, with D perhaps matching TRBD1 (5 bases). Germline V gene lookup returns CDR1 SGHDT and CDR2 YYEEEE. With 6 bases removed from V and 10 bases from J, the gap between germline ends came to 20 bases. The CDR3 runs to 15 residues. CDR3 sequence: CASTSESGFVSPLHF. The CDR3 region has the DNA TGTGCCAGCACCTCTGAATCAGGGTTTGTGTCACCCCTCCACTTT.

This clonotype has more than one count but fewer than ten. This chain connects TRBV20-1 to TRBJ1-1, with a tentative D call TRBD1 (5 bases). V lost 2 bases, J lost 2 bases, and 15 bases lay in between. The CDR3 has 15 residues. Looked up from germline, CDR1 is DFQATT and CDR2 is SNEGSKA (reference sequence). CDR3 DNA sequence: TGCAGTGCTAGACACAACAACAGGATAAACACTGAAGCTTTCTTT. The encoded protein is CSARHNNRINTEAFF.

The chain uses TRBV6-1 and TRBJ1-5; 7 bases align to TRBD1. The CDR3 has 15 amino acids. Per germline, CDR1 MNHNS and CDR2 SASEGT. V trimming: 4 bases; J trimming: 1 base; junction bases outside the gene matches: 4. The CDR3 sequence is CASSASTGSNQPQHF. CDR3 DNA sequence: TGTGCCAGCAGTGCATCGACAGGGAGCAATCAGCCCCAGCATTTT.

The rearrangement uses TRBV29-1 and TRBJ1-2, with 9 nucleotides matching TRBD1. Losses at the gene ends were 6 bases for V and 8 bases for J; bases not matched to a gene: 10. CDR1 and CDR2 from the germline V gene are SQVTM and ANQGSEA. The CDR3 is 13 residues long. CDR3 loop: CSVLKQGAQGYTF. CDR3 coding DNA: TGCAGCGTCTTAAAACAGGGGGCCCAGGGCTACACCTTC.

This clonotype was recorded many times. The chain is built from TRBV24-1 and TRBJ1-5; D remains unclear. V dropped 3 bases and J dropped 11 bases, with 7 bases sitting between them. The CDR3 runs 11 residues. The germline gives CDR1 KGHDR, CDR2 SFDVKD. The CDR3: CATSDGSSQHF. The CDR3 region has the DNA TGTGCCACCAGTGATGGGTCTTCCCAGCATTTT.

The CDR3 protein is CASSIPWRSYNEQFF. CDR3 sequence (DNA): TGTGCCAGCAGTATTCCCTGGAGATCCTACAATGAGCAGTTCTTC. The V call is TRBV6-2 or TRBV6-3, the J call TRBJ2-1; D is ambiguous. V was clipped by 5 bases and J by 1 base, with 12 bases between them. CDR3 length equals 15 residues. Per germline, CDR1 MNHEY and CDR2 SVGEGT.

The rearrangement links TRBV29-1 to TRBJ1-4; TRBD1 agrees at 9 bases. The V and J ends lost 6 bases and 8 bases, in that order; junction bases with no gene match: 7. This CDR3 has 13 residues. Germline CDR1 and CDR2: SQVTM and ANQGSEA. DNA for the CDR3: TGCAGCGTAGATACAGGGGGCGAAGAAAAACTGTTTTTT. Protein sequence: CSVDTGGEEKLFF.

This clonotype showed up just a few times. The genes are TRBV11-2 and TRBJ2-5, with D maybe TRBD2 (6 bases). The CDR3 contains 16 residues. Trimming took 0 bases from V and 5 from J, leaving 16 bases between them. Per germline, CDR1 SGHAT and CDR2 FQNNGV. CDR3 amino acids: CASSLEWASVAETQYF. The CDR3 DNA is TGTGCCAGCAGCTTAGAGTGGGCTAGCGTCGCGGAGACCCAGTACTTC.

This clonotype was observed a few times. The chain employs TRBV3-1 and TRBJ2-7; D is undetermined. Trimming took off 4 bases at V and 3 bases at J, with 16 bases between the two ends. From germline, CDR1 is LGHDT and CDR2 YNNKEL (reference sequence). This CDR3 is 15 amino acids long. CDR3 DNA sequence: TGTGCCAGCAGCCCCGACACGCCTTGGGACTACGAGCAGTACTTC. It specifies CASSPDTPWDYEQYF.

The V and J genes are TRBV12-3 or TRBV12-4 and TRBJ2-1; D unresolved. Trimming took off 3 bases at V and 3 bases at J, with 6 bases between the two ends. The CDR3 loop spans 13 amino acids. The CDR3 sequence is CASSFGDYNEQFF. Written as DNA, the CDR3 is TGTGCCAGCAGTTTCGGTGACTACAATGAGCAGTTCTTC.

The table lists this clonotype with a few counts. The CDR3 nucleotides read TGCGCCAGCAGCCGGACCGACTCCTACGGCTACACCTTC. Translating it yields CASSRTDSYGYTF. This chain joins TRBV5-1 and TRBJ1-2; D gene uncertain. Germline V gene lookup returns CDR1 SGHRS and CDR2 YFSETQ. V gave up 4 bases and J gave up 8 bases, with 15 bases separating them. The length of the CDR3 is 13 residues. Using reference TRBV5-1 and TRBJ1-2 for the parts outside the CDR3, the full variable domain is KAGVTQTPRYLIKTRGQQVTLSCSPISGHRSVSWYQQTPGQGLQFLFEYFSETQRNKGNFPGRFSGRQFSNSRSEMNVSTLELGDSALYLCASSRTDSYGYTFGSGTRLTVV.